This TCR beta chain was recorded in a study of OX40 agonist ivuxolimab in advanced cancers. Data came from immunoSEQ multiplex PCR; TCRdb stores just in-frame clones and leaves some out. Here the sample spans 58,000 or so clones, 80% to 90% being singletons. The TCR originated in an adult with an advanced solid tumor such as melanoma, head and neck, liver or kidney cancer. The input for sequencing was CD4+ or CD8+ T cells sorted from blood, taken in a trial of the OX40 agonist ivuxolimab.

As DNA, the CDR3 is TGTGCCAGTAGTCCCCGGAGGAACACCGGGGAGCTGTTTTTT. Its translation: CASSPRRNTGELFF. The chain carries TRBV19 and TRBJ2-2; D is undetermined. The CDR3 covers 14 residues. The V end was cut by 5 bases, the J end by 1 base, with 8 bases between. Germline V gives CDR1 LNHDA, CDR2 SQIVND (reference sequence). Based on the CDR3 plus reference TRBV19 and TRBJ2-2, the full variable domain is DGGITQSPKYLFRKEGQNVTLSCEQNLNHDAMYWYRQDPGQGLRLIYYSQIVNDFQKGDIAEGYSVSREKKESFPLTVTSAQKNPTAFYLCASSPRRNTGELFFGEGSRLTVL.